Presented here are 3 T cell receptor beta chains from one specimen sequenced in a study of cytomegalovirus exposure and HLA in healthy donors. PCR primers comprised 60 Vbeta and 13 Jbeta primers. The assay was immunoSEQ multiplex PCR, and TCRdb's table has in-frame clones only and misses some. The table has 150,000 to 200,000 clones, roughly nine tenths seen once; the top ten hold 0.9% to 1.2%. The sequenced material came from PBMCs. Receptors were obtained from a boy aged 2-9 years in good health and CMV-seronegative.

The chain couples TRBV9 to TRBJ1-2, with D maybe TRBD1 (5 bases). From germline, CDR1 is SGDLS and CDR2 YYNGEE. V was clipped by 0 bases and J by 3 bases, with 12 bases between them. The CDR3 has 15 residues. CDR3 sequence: CASSVGSQGHYGYTF. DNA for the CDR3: TGTGCCAGCAGCGTAGGTAGTCAGGGCCACTATGGCTACACCTTC.

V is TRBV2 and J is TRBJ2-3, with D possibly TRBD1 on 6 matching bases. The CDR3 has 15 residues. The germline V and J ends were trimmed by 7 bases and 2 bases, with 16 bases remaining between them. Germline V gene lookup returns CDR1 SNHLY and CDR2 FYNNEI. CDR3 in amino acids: CASKSTGLYTDTQYF. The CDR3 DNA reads TGTGCCAGCAAGTCCACAGGGCTTTACACAGATACGCAGTATTTT. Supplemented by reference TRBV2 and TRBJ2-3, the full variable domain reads EPEVTQTPSHQVTQMGQEVILRCVPISNHLYFYWYRQILGQKVEFLVSFYNNEISEKSEIFDDQFSVERPDGSNFTLKIRSTKLEDSAMYFCASKSTGLYTDTQYFGPGTRLTVL.

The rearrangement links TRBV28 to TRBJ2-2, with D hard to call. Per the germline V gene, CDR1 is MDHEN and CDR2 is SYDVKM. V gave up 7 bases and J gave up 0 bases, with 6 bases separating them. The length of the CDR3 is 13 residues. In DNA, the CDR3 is TGTGCCAGCAATATCGCGAACACCGGGGAGCTGTTTTTT. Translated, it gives CASNIANTGELFF.